This is a list of T cell receptor beta chains from one sample in a study of cytomegalovirus exposure and HLA in healthy donors. Profiling relied on immunoSEQ multiplex PCR, and the TCRdb table lists in-frame clones only, not all of them. The table includes 150,000 to 200,000 clones, roughly 80% detected once. The sample comprised PBMCs. These TCRs come from a man aged 45-65 years in good health and CMV-seronegative. CDR3s include the opening cysteine and the closing phenylalanine or tryptophan. The D gene is left open where the match is weak. Only some rows state a clone size, as once, few, many or a class for expanded clones.

j_gene: TRBJ1-3; abundance: NA; v_gene: TRBV19; d_gene: NA; len: 16; CDR3nt: TGTGCCAGTAGGATCGGAGGGAATACGGCCGGAAACACCATATATTTT; CDR3aa: CASRIGGNTAGNTIYF
j_gene: TRBJ2-3; abundance: NA; v_gene: TRBV7-2; d_gene: NA; len: 13; CDR3nt: TGTGCCAGCAGCTTAGGGTGGCTAGAAACGCAGTATTTT; CDR3aa: CASSLGWLETQYF
j_gene: TRBJ2-7; abundance: NA; v_gene: TRBV28; d_gene: TRBD2; len: 14; CDR3nt: TGTGCCAGCATTCCGGGACTAGCCACCTACGAGCAGTACTTC; CDR3aa: CASIPGLATYEQYF
j_gene: TRBJ2-3; abundance: NA; v_gene: TRBV28; d_gene: NA; len: 13; CDR3nt: TGTGCCAGCAGTTTAGGCCCCTTGGATACGCAGTATTTT; CDR3aa: CASSLGPLDTQYF
j_gene: TRBJ1-3; abundance: NA; v_gene: TRBV29-1; d_gene: NA; len: 13; CDR3nt: TGCAGCGTTGAGTCGACAGCTGGAAACACCATATATTTT; CDR3aa: CSVESTAGNTIYF
j_gene: TRBJ1-1; abundance: few; v_gene: TRBV7-2; d_gene: NA; len: 13; CDR3nt: TGTGCCAGCAGCGGCAGGGTGGAGACTGAAGCTTTCTTT; CDR3aa: CASSGRVETEAFF
j_gene: TRBJ2-3; abundance: NA; v_gene: TRBV5-4; d_gene: TRBD2; len: 16; CDR3nt: TGTGCCAGCAGACCGGAGGCTAGCGGGAGTCGCGATACGCAGTATTTT; CDR3aa: CASRPEASGSRDTQYF
j_gene: TRBJ2-7; abundance: NA; v_gene: TRBV7-2; d_gene: NA; len: 12; CDR3nt: TGTGCCAGCAGCCACAGGTTCTACGAGCAGTACTTC; CDR3aa: CASSHRFYEQYF
j_gene: TRBJ2-1; abundance: NA; v_gene: TRBV6-1; d_gene: NA; len: 14; CDR3nt: TGTGCCAGCAAGGGGCAGGGGTATGACAATGAGCAGTTCTTC; CDR3aa: CASKGQGYDNEQFF
j_gene: TRBJ2-3; abundance: NA; v_gene: TRBV7-8; d_gene: NA; len: 15; CDR3nt: TGTGCCAGCAGCTTAGTTCGCACTGGCACAGATACGCAGTATTTT; CDR3aa: CASSLVRTGTDTQYF
j_gene: TRBJ1-2; abundance: NA; v_gene: TRBV7-2; d_gene: NA; len: 16; CDR3nt: TGTGCCAGCAGCCCGACACCAGGGGCCTCTAACTATGGCTACACCTTC; CDR3aa: CASSPTPGASNYGYTF
j_gene: TRBJ1-1; abundance: NA; v_gene: TRBV18; d_gene: NA; len: 12; CDR3nt: TGTGCCAGCTCACCACCAGGGGGAGAGGCTTTCTTT; CDR3aa: CASSPPGGEAFF
j_gene: TRBJ2-7; abundance: NA; v_gene: TRBV7-2; d_gene: TRBD2; len: 15; CDR3nt: TGTGCCAGCAGCTCCCAGCGGGGGGTTACCTACGAGCAGTACTTC; CDR3aa: CASSSQRGVTYEQYF
j_gene: TRBJ1-5; abundance: NA; v_gene: TRBV18; d_gene: NA; len: 14; CDR3nt: TGTGCCAGCTCACCGAGGGACACCTATCAGCCCCAGCATTTT; CDR3aa: CASSPRDTYQPQHF
j_gene: TRBJ1-3; abundance: NA; v_gene: TRBV4-3; d_gene: TRBD1; len: 15; CDR3nt: TGCGCCAGCAGCCAGGGACAGGGCTGGGGAAACACCATATATTTT; CDR3aa: CASSQGQGWGNTIYF
j_gene: TRBJ2-7; abundance: NA; v_gene: TRBV14; d_gene: TRBD2; len: 17; CDR3nt: TGTGCCAGCAGCCAAGTGGGGGGGAGCGCCTTTTCTCGCGAGCAGTACTTC; CDR3aa: CASSQVGGSAFSREQYF
j_gene: TRBJ2-1; abundance: once; v_gene: TRBV7-9; d_gene: TRBD2; len: 17; CDR3nt: TGTGCCAGCAGCTTAGTAGCGGGAGGAATCTCCTACAATGAGCAGTTCTTC; CDR3aa: CASSLVAGGISYNEQFF
j_gene: TRBJ1-4; abundance: NA; v_gene: TRBV6-1; d_gene: NA; len: 15; CDR3nt: TGTGCCAGCAGTTCCCGTGGGCTCGGTAATGAAAAACTGTTTTTT; CDR3aa: CASSSRGLGNEKLFF
j_gene: TRBJ1-2; abundance: NA; v_gene: TRBV27; d_gene: TRBD1; len: 16; CDR3nt: TGTGCCAGCAGACGAGCCGGGACAGGGATTAACTATGGCTACACCTTC; CDR3aa: CASRRAGTGINYGYTF
j_gene: TRBJ1-1; abundance: few; v_gene: TRBV5-8; d_gene: TRBD1; len: 15; CDR3nt: TGTGCCAGCAGCTTGAGGACAGGGGGGAGAACTGAAGCTTTCTTT; CDR3aa: CASSLRTGGRTEAFF
j_gene: TRBJ2-7; abundance: NA; v_gene: TRBV7-9; d_gene: TRBD2; len: 15; CDR3nt: TGTTCCAGCAGCTTAGGGACTAGCGGTACCTACGAGCAGTACTTC; CDR3aa: CSSSLGTSGTYEQYF
j_gene: TRBJ1-4; abundance: NA; v_gene: TRBV5-1; d_gene: TRBD1; len: 15; CDR3nt: TGCGCCAGCAGCTTTACGGGACAGGGAAATGAAAAACTGTTTTTT; CDR3aa: CASSFTGQGNEKLFF
j_gene: TRBJ1-2; abundance: NA; v_gene: TRBV28; d_gene: NA; len: 13; CDR3nt: TGTGCCAGCAACCCAGGGTCAGACTATGGCTACACCTTC; CDR3aa: CASNPGSDYGYTF
j_gene: TRBJ2-7; abundance: NA; v_gene: TRBV7-8; d_gene: NA; len: 14; CDR3nt: TGTGCCAGCAGCTTATCTAACAGGGCCTACGAGCAGTACTTC; CDR3aa: CASSLSNRAYEQYF
j_gene: TRBJ2-7; abundance: NA; v_gene: TRBV2; d_gene: TRBD2; len: 15; CDR3nt: TGTGCCAGCAGCCCATCTGGGACTAGCGGGACCGAGCAGTACTTC; CDR3aa: CASSPSGTSGTEQYF